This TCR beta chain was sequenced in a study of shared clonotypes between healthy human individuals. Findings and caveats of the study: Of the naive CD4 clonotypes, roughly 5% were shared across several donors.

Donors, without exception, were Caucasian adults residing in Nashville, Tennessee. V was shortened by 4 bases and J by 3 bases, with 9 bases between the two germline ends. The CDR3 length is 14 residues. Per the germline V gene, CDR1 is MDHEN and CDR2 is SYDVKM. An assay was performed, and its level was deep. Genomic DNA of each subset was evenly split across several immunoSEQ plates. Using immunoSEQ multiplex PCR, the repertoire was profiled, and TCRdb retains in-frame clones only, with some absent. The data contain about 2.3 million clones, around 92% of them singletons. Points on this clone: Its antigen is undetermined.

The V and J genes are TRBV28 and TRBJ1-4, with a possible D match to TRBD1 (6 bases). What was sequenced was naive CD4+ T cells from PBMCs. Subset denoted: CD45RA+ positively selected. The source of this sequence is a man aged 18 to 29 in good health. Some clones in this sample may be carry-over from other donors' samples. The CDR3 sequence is CASSWRGANEKLFF. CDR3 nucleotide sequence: TGTGCCAGCAGTTGGAGGGGGGCTAATGAAAAACTGTTTTTT.